Listed below are T cell receptor beta chains from one sample, sequenced in a study of blood T cells in healthy people across ages. Using its own MiXCR run on the 5' RACE reads, TCRdb lists one record per CDR3 protein. The sample has just under 750,000 distinct CDR3 sequences, around a fifth seen once; the top ten hold roughly 22%. The sample taken for sequencing was blood. All receptors derive from a man in his 70s in good health. Both conserved end residues are part of each CDR3. Fields, in order: V gene, D gene, J gene, clone size, CDR3 DNA, CDR3 protein. The D gene is left open where the match is weak. Size is stated for part of the rows, as once, few or many counts, or as a class when the clone is expanded.

TRBV20-1	NA	TRBJ1-2	few	TGCAGCGTCCCAGCAAAGGGTAGTCACTACGGCTACACCTTC	CSVPAKGSHYGYTF
TRBV9	NA	TRBJ2-1	NA	TGTGCCAGCAGCGTTCACGGAGTCAGCGATGAGCAGTTCTTC	CASSVHGVSDEQFF
TRBV5-5	TRBD1	TRBJ2-1	NA	TGTGCCAGCAGCTTGCTCAGGGGGCGAATTCACAATGAGCAGTTCTTC	CASSLLRGRIHNEQFF
TRBV7-2	TRBD2	TRBJ2-5	NA	TGTGCCAGCAGCGGGAGCGGGGGCCTAATCCAGTACTTC	CASSGSGGLIQYF
TRBV30	TRBD2	TRBJ2-3	NA	TGTGCCTGGAGCCCAGCGACTAGCGGGACGCAGTATTTT	CAWSPATSGTQYF
TRBV4-3	NA	TRBJ2-1	many	TGCGCCAGCAGCCAAGATTACAACTACAATGAGCAGTTCTTC	CASSQDYNYNEQFF
TRBV19	TRBD1	TRBJ1-2	NA	TGTGCCAGTAGTATGACAGGGGGCTACTATGGCTACACCTTC	CASSMTGGYYGYTF
TRBV10-3	TRBD1	TRBJ2-1	once	TGTGCCATCAGGGCCGGGACAGGTATCTACAATGAGCAGTTCTTC	CAIRAGTGIYNEQFF
TRBV7-2	NA	TRBJ1-3	few	TGTGCCAGCAGCTCACCAGGCGGCGAGGGATTGATTGGAAACACCATATATTTT	CASSSPGGEGLIGNTIYF
TRBV20-1	TRBD1	TRBJ1-1	many	TGCAGTGCCACCGGACAGGGAGGGACTGAAGCTTTCTTT	CSATGQGGTEAFF
TRBV28	NA	TRBJ2-7	few	TGTGCCAGCAGTTTAGGGGGTAGCGGAAACTACGAGCAGTACTTC	CASSLGGSGNYEQYF
TRBV5-6	NA	TRBJ1-1	NA	TGTGCCAGCAGCCCCGCCGGGACTGGGAACACTGAAGCTTTCTTT	CASSPAGTGNTEAFF
TRBV7-8	TRBD1	TRBJ1-5	NA	TGTGCCAGCAGCCCCGGGACAGCGGTGCAGCCCCAGCATTTT	CASSPGTAVQPQHF
TRBV6-5	TRBD1	TRBJ2-2	few	TGTGCCAGCGGATACAGGGGGCGCAGGACCGGGGAGCTGTTTTTT	CASGYRGRRTGELFF
TRBV5-1	NA	TRBJ2-3	NA	TGCGCCAGCAGCTTGGAGTACAGGACCACAGATACGCAGTATTTT	CASSLEYRTTDTQYF
TRBV18	NA	TRBJ2-7	NA	TGTGCCAGCTCATCAGACAACTACGAGCAGTACTTC	CASSSDNYEQYF
TRBV5-6	NA	TRBJ1-2	few	TGTGCCAGCAGCCTGGGACTGGTGGCGGCCGTTAACTATGGCTACACCTTC	CASSLGLVAAVNYGYTF
TRBV20-1	TRBD1	TRBJ1-2	NA	TGCAGTGCGGGGACAGGGGGCGGGTATGGCTACACCTTC	CSAGTGGGYGYTF
TRBV19	NA	TRBJ1-5	few	TGTGCCAGTAGTTCTCGCGACAGATTCTACAATCAGCCCCAGCATTTT	CASSSRDRFYNQPQHF
TRBV12-3/TRBV12-4	NA	TRBJ2-1	NA	TGTGCCAGCACCCTAGAGGTGTCCGAGCAGTTCTTC	CASTLEVSEQFF
TRBV11-2	NA	TRBJ2-4	NA	TGTGCCAGCAGCGAGGTCCCGAACATTCAGTACTTC	CASSEVPNIQYF
TRBV20-1	TRBD2	TRBJ2-5	few	TGCAGTGCAGAAGGGACTAGCGGGGAAGAGACCCAGTACTTC	CSAEGTSGEETQYF
TRBV5-5	TRBD1	TRBJ1-1	NA	TGTGCCAGCAGCTTGGCTTGGCAGGGGGCTGGGGACACTGAAGCTTTCTTT	CASSLAWQGAGDTEAFF
TRBV4-1	TRBD2	TRBJ2-1	few	TGCGCCAGCAGCCAAGAGGGACTAGCGGGAGTATACAATGAGCAGTTCTTC	CASSQEGLAGVYNEQFF
TRBV30	NA	TRBJ1-5	NA	TGTGCCTGGAACTCCGTAGGGGATCAGCCCCAGCATTTT	CAWNSVGDQPQHF
TRBV15	TRBD2	TRBJ2-1	many	TGTGCCACCAGCAGAGCTTGGGACTATCTCGGCAATGAGCAGTTCTTC	CATSRAWDYLGNEQFF
TRBV7-9	TRBD1	TRBJ2-7	NA	TGTGCCAGCAGCTCTCACGGGACAGGCACCGAGCAGTACTTC	CASSSHGTGTEQYF